The 32 T cell receptor beta chains reported below all come from one sample, sequenced in a study of response to subunit inactivated influenza vaccine. TCRdb passed the RT-PCR reads through MiXCR, listing each CDR3 protein once. The data show 500,000 to 700,000 distinct CDR3 sequences, with approximately 22% seen just once and 2.5% to 3% held by the top ten. These data are also associated with another study on T cells expressing NK-cell markers. That investigation notes: In generating TCR beta cDNA, 5'RACE template switching with UMIs was used.

The material was CD4+ T cells sorted from PBMCs, obtained 12 days after vaccination. Source of these receptors: a man between 50 and 59 years old who received an inactivated influenza vaccine.

J is TRBJ2-7 and V is TRBV7-9; weak D call: TRBD2 (5 bases). Trimming removed 3 bases at V and 0 bases at J, with 15 bases between. This CDR3 is 16 amino acids long. The germline V gene has CDR1 SEHNR and CDR2 FQNEAQ (reference sequence). CDR3 region: CASSLGEGYYSYEQYF. The CDR3 DNA is TGTGCCAGCAGCTTGGGTGAGGGATATTACTCCTACGAGCAGTACTTC.

V and J are TRBV3-1 and TRBJ2-2; the D is unclear. The CDR3 sequence is 14 residues long. Trimming shortened V by 1 base and J by 5 bases, and 8 bases separated the two germline ends. Germline CDR1 LGHDT, CDR2 YNNKEL (reference sequence). The CDR3 DNA follows: TGTGCCAGCAGCCAAGTAGCCACGACCGGGGAGCTGTTTTTT. This codes for CASSQVATTGELFF.

In this sample, this clonotype turned up a few times. The chain employs TRBV7-3 and TRBJ1-2; D is ambiguous. CDR1 and CDR2 from the germline V gene are SGHTA and FQGTGA. CDR3 length: 13 residues. V was pared by 8 bases and J by 1 base, with 11 bases between. The CDR3 reads CASGRPGNYGYTF. The CDR3 nucleotides are TGTGCCAGCGGCAGGCCCGGTAACTATGGCTACACCTTC.

The genes are TRBV11-2 and TRBJ2-3; the D is unclear. The ends were cut back, 4 bases at V and 0 bases at J, with 8 bases in the middle. The CDR3 spans 14 residues. Germline values: CDR1 SGHAT, CDR2 FQNNGV. The chain's CDR3 is CASSSDPSTDTQYF. The CDR3 DNA sequence: TGTGCCAGCAGCTCAGATCCTAGCACAGATACGCAGTATTTT.

Concerning this clonotype itself: Its ends do not fully match the called genes, so a read error is possible. This sequence joins TRBV6-2 or TRBV6-3 and TRBJ2-7; 8 bases are shared with TRBD1. Germline V CDR1 and CDR2: MNHEY, SVGEGT. The length of the CDR3 is 13 residues. The CDR3 coding sequence is TGTGCCAGCAGTCCATCGGACAGGGCTTTCCTTCAATTC. This translates into CASSPSDRAFLQF.

The rearrangement joins TRBV12-3 or TRBV12-4 to TRBJ2-3; 9 bases line up with TRBD1. The CDR3 runs 16 residues. The V and J ends lost 3 bases and 0 bases, in that order; junction bases with no gene match: 4. This CDR3 is CASSFGQGRSTDTQYF. CDR3 coding DNA: TGTGCCAGCAGTTTCGGACAGGGGAGGAGCACAGATACGCAGTATTTT.

This clonotype was counted a few times. The chain couples TRBV7-2 to TRBJ2-1; D possibly corresponds to TRBD2 (5 bases). Looked up from germline, CDR1 is SGHTA and CDR2 is FQGNSA. The V end lost 4 bases, the J end lost 0 bases, and 13 bases lay between the germline ends. The CDR3 has 16 residues. Written as DNA, the CDR3 is TGTGCCAGCAGCTCCGGACTCCTAAGCTCCTACAATGAGCAGTTCTTC. Its protein product is CASSSGLLSSYNEQFF.

V gene TRBV27 combines with J gene TRBJ2-2; no clear D. V dropped 8 bases and J dropped 4 bases, with 17 bases sitting between them. Germline V gene data show CDR1 as MNHEY and CDR2 as SMNVEV (reference sequence). The length of the CDR3 is 15 residues. CDR3: CASGLSQILTGELFF. The CDR3 nucleotides are TGTGCCAGCGGGCTCTCTCAAATTCTCACCGGGGAGCTGTTTTTT.

This clonotype came up a few times. This rearrangement joins TRBV10-3 to TRBJ2-3, with D uncertain. V lost 2 bases and J 5 bases, leaving 11 bases between the germline ends. The CDR3 length is 14 residues. Germline-derived CDR1 and CDR2 are ENHRY and SYGVKD. Written as DNA, the CDR3 is TGTGCCATCAGTGAGATAATCCGCGGAGATACGCAGTATTTT. Translation: CAISEIIRGDTQYF.

The rearrangement uses TRBV5-1 and TRBJ2-3; perhaps TRBD1 as D (6 bases). This CDR3 is 16 amino acids long. Germline-derived CDR1 and CDR2 are SGHRS and YFSETQ. V was pared by 7 bases and J by 2 bases, with 20 bases between. The CDR3 sequence is CASRRGIGQHTDTQYF. The CDR3 bases are TGCGCCAGCCGCCGTGGAATCGGACAGCACACAGATACGCAGTATTTT.

The V and J genes are TRBV7-6 and TRBJ2-1; 8 nucleotides line up with TRBD2. Germline V gene lookup returns CDR1 SGHVS and CDR2 FNYEAQ. The CDR3 totals 13 residues. Unmatched junction bases numbered 3, after V lost 2 bases and J lost 9 bases. The DNA of the CDR3 is TGTGCCAGCAGCTTAAGTAGCGGGGTTGAGCAGTTCTTC. Amino acids: CASSLSSGVEQFF.

This clonotype was found many times. Germline is not matched at one junction end, which may reflect a read error. This rearrangement joins TRBV5-1 to TRBJ1-1; 7 bases are a match to TRBD1. CDR1 is SGHRS, CDR2 YFSETQ, per germline. The CDR3 is made up of 14 amino acids. CDR3 in amino acids: CASSLAGGATEAFF. CDR3 nucleotides: TGTGCCAGCAGCTTAGCAGGGGGGGCCACTGAAGCTTTCTTT.

This chain uses TRBV6-1 with TRBJ2-5, with 9 nucleotides matching TRBD2. V gave up 6 bases and J gave up 5 bases; unmatched junction bases: 7. Germline V CDR1 and CDR2: MNHNS, SASEGT. The CDR3 consists of 14 residues. In DNA form, the CDR3 reads TGTGCCAGCAGGGAGTTAGCGGGAGATGAGACCCAGTACTTC. Encoded protein: CASRELAGDETQYF.

The J gene is TRBJ2-7, the V gene TRBV11-2; 13 positions match TRBD2. CDR1 and CDR2 from the germline V gene are SGHAT and FQNNGV. Germline trimming cut 3 bases from V and 7 bases from J; bases unmatched to any gene: 12. This CDR3 spans 17 amino acids. The CDR3 DNA is TGTGCCAGCAGCTTTTTGATCTGGACTAGCGGGAGCGGGGAGCAGTACTTC. Translated, it gives CASSFLIWTSGSGEQYF.

In its sample, this clonotype was seen a few times. This chain links TRBV7-2 with TRBJ2-7, with 8 bases aligning to TRBD1. Germline trimming cut 3 bases from V and 5 bases from J; bases unmatched to any gene: 15. The CDR3 has 17 amino acids. In germline, CDR1 is SGHTA, CDR2 FQGNSA. CDR3 region: CASSFPRGQGAENEQYF. As DNA, the CDR3 is TGTGCCAGCAGCTTCCCGCGAGGGCAGGGGGCTGAAAACGAGCAGTACTTC.

V and J are TRBV4-3 and TRBJ2-1; the D gene is possibly TRBD2 (6 bases). V dropped 1 base and J dropped 5 bases, with 18 bases sitting between them. The germline V gene has CDR1 LGHNA and CDR2 YSLEER. The CDR3 has 17 residues. CDR3 loop: CASSQGVWEEGDNEQFF. DNA for the CDR3: TGCGCCAGCAGCCAAGGGGTTTGGGAGGAGGGCGACAATGAGCAGTTCTTC.

This chain links TRBV20-1 with TRBJ2-7; D call uncertain. Germline CDR1 DFQATT, CDR2 SNEGSKA (reference sequence). Trimming cost V 2 bases and J 2 bases, with 16 bases left between them. The CDR3 length is 15 residues. As DNA, the CDR3 is TGCAGTGCTAGACCCTTCACGGGTAAAACCTACGAGCAGTACTTC. Translating it yields CSARPFTGKTYEQYF.

The sample holds a few counts of this clonotype. This sequence joins TRBV7-2 and TRBJ2-3; possibly TRBD2 for D (5 bases). The V end was cut by 5 bases, the J end by 4 bases, with 16 bases between. Germline CDR1 and CDR2: SGHTA and FQGNSA. CDR3 length: 15 amino acids. CDR3 loop: CASSPGLPGADTQYF. The CDR3 bases are TGTGCCAGCAGCCCCGGACTGCCCGGGGCAGATACGCAGTATTTT.

The chain uses TRBV20-1 and TRBJ2-1, with TRBD2 matching over 9 bases. J was trimmed by 2 bases and V by 0 bases; bases with no gene match: 8. From germline, CDR1 is DFQATT and CDR2 SNEGSKA (reference sequence). This CDR3 is built from 17 residues. The CDR3 region has the DNA TGCAGTGCTAGAGATTTTCGGCTAGCGGGAACCTACAATGAGCAGTTCTTC. Protein sequence: CSARDFRLAGTYNEQFF.

CDR3 amino acids: CASSPYTRLLDTQYF. Here the CDR3 DNA reads TGTGCCAGCAGCCCGTATACTAGGTTATTGGATACGCAGTATTTT. The V call is TRBV11-2, the J call TRBJ2-3; D may be TRBD2 (5 bases). CDR1 is SGHAT and CDR2 is FQNNGV in the germline V gene. The CDR3 sequence is 15 residues long. V gave up 5 bases and J gave up 6 bases, with 18 bases separating them.

The chain has TRBV27 and TRBJ2-1; D may be TRBD1 or TRBD2 (6 bases each). CDR3 length: 15 amino acids. Looked up from germline, CDR1 is MNHEY and CDR2 is SMNVEV (reference sequence). The V end lost 3 bases, the J end lost 12 bases, and 21 bases lay between the germline ends. This chain's CDR3 is CASSFSGGGPAGQFF. The DNA for the CDR3 is TGTGCCAGCAGTTTCTCCGGTGGGGGGCCCGCTGGGCAGTTCTTC.

The V call is TRBV18, the J call TRBJ2-1; 8 bases line up with TRBD2. Germline V lookup: CDR1 KGHSH, CDR2 LQKENI. The CDR3 loop spans 15 amino acids. V lost 3 bases, J lost 9 bases, and 10 bases stayed unmatched. CDR3 sequence: CASSPGAGRASEQFF. The CDR3, as DNA: TGTGCCAGCTCACCGGGTGCCGGGAGGGCTAGTGAGCAGTTCTTC.

V and J are TRBV20-1 and TRBJ2-2; TRBD1 is a possible D gene (5 bases). Trimming left V 1 base short and J 0 bases short, with 9 bases between. The CDR3 loop spans 15 amino acids. From germline, CDR1 is DFQATT and CDR2 SNEGSKA (reference sequence). Here the CDR3 reads CSARAAGTNTGELFF. CDR3 nucleotides: TGCAGTGCTAGAGCCGCAGGGACGAACACCGGGGAGCTGTTTTTT.

A word on this clonotype: One end of the junction does not line up with germline, which may come from a read error. V and J are TRBV5-1 and TRBJ2-2; TRBD1 agrees at 8 bases. Germline assignment: CDR1 SGHRS and CDR2 YFSETQ. The CDR3 length is 15 residues. The chain's CDR3 is CASSIDRGWTGEPFF. The DNA for the CDR3 is TGCGCCAGCAGCATAGACAGGGGATGGACCGGGGAGCCGTTTTTT. The complete variable domain, with remaining parts taken from reference TRBV5-1 and TRBJ2-2, reads KAGVTQTPRYLIKTRGQQVTLSCSPISGHRSVSWYQQTPGQGLQFLFEYFSETQRNKGNFPGRFSGRQFSNSRSEMNVSTLELGDSALYLCASSIDRGWTGEPFFGEGSRLTVL.

Ten or more counts support this clonotype. V usage is TRBV5-1 and J usage is TRBJ2-1; D gene ambiguous. The V end lost 0 bases, the J end lost 3 bases, and 4 bases lay between the germline ends. Looked up from germline, CDR1 is SGHRS and CDR2 is YFSETQ. This CDR3 region has 13 residues. The CDR3: CASSLASYNEQFF. The CDR3, as DNA: TGCGCCAGCAGCTTGGCCAGCTACAATGAGCAGTTCTTC.

V gene TRBV4-3 combines with J gene TRBJ2-2, with D uncertain. The V end was cut by 6 bases, the J end by 2 bases, with 13 bases between. Germline CDR1 LGHNA, CDR2 YSLEER. CDR3 length equals 15 residues. The CDR3, as DNA: TGCGCCAGCAGACGTCAGGATGGCAACACCGGGGAGCTGTTTTTT. Translating it yields CASRRQDGNTGELFF.

The chain has TRBV2 and TRBJ2-1; 10 nucleotides line up with TRBD2. The J segment lost 6 bases and the V segment lost 2 bases, leaving 10 bases of the junction unmatched. Germline CDR1 SNHLY, CDR2 FYNNEI. The CDR3 consists of 17 residues. The CDR3 loop is CASSESRSGRAPNEQFF. CDR3 nucleotide sequence: TGTGCCAGCAGTGAAAGTCGGAGCGGGAGGGCTCCCAATGAGCAGTTCTTC. The complete variable domain, with remaining parts taken from reference TRBV2 and TRBJ2-1, reads EPEVTQTPSHQVTQMGQEVILRCVPISNHLYFYWYRQILGQKVEFLVSFYNNEISEKSEIFDDQFSVERPDGSNFTLKIRSTKLEDSAMYFCASSESRSGRAPNEQFFGPGTRLTVL.

The chain links TRBV4-3 to TRBJ2-3; 9 bases match TRBD2. The germline V gene has CDR1 LGHNA and CDR2 YSLEER. The CDR3 has 16 amino acids. J was trimmed by 1 base and V by 3 bases; bases with no gene match: 5. The CDR3 region is CASSHVSGSGTDTQYF. As DNA, the CDR3 is TGCGCCAGCAGCCACGTTAGCGGGAGTGGCACAGATACGCAGTATTTT.

This clonotype was seen a handful of times. The chain is built from TRBV12-3 or TRBV12-4 and TRBJ1-3, with a possible D match to TRBD1 (5 bases). Trimming cost V 2 bases and J 4 bases, with 18 bases left between them. This CDR3 comprises 17 residues. CDR3 DNA: TGTGCCAGCAGTTTACGTTCGGGCAGGGAGTCGGGAAACACCATATATTTT. Translating it yields CASSLRSGRESGNTIYF.

CDR3 in amino acids: CASRIDRLTYNEQFF. Written as DNA, the CDR3 is TGTGCCAGCAGGATTGACAGACTTACCTACAATGAGCAGTTCTTC. V is TRBV12-3 or TRBV12-4 and J is TRBJ2-1; a weak D match, TRBD1 (5 bases). The CDR3 sequence is 15 residues long. With 6 bases removed from V and 2 bases from J, the gap between germline ends came to 14 bases.

This clonotype has only a few counts. The genes are TRBV7-2 and TRBJ2-2; D uncertain. The CDR3 contains 15 residues. V shed 1 base and J shed 0 bases, with 6 bases lying between them. CDR1 is SGHTA and CDR2 is FQGNSA in the germline V gene. CDR3 in DNA: TGTGCCAGCAGCTTAGGCGCCACGAACACCGGGGAGCTGTTTTTT. It yields the protein CASSLGATNTGELFF.

The chain is built from TRBV20-1 and TRBJ2-1, with D tentatively TRBD1 or TRBD2 (7 bases each). Germline V gene sequence: CDR1 DFQATT, CDR2 SNEGSKA (reference sequence). This CDR3 has 14 amino acids. Between the trimmed V and J ends, which lost 4 bases and 8 bases, there was a span of 18 bases. This CDR3 reads CSAKQGGAIDEQFF. DNA of the CDR3: TGCAGTGCTAAGCAGGGGGGGGCCATCGATGAGCAGTTCTTC.